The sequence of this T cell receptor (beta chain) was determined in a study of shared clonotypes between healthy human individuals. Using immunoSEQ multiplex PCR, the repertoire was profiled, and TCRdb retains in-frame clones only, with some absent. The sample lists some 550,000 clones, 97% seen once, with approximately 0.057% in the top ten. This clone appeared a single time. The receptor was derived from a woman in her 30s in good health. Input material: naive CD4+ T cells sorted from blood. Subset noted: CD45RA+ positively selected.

CDR3: CASSEFGGQGDLAKNIQYF. The CDR3 DNA reads as TGTGCCAGCAGTGAATTCGGGGGTCAGGGAGACCTAGCCAAAAACATTCAGTACTTC. The chain employs TRBV2 and TRBJ2-4; D is perhaps TRBD2 (6 bases). Germline values: CDR1 SNHLY, CDR2 FYNNEI. The CDR3 totals 19 residues. V lost 2 bases and J 0 bases, leaving 20 bases between the germline ends.